This T cell receptor beta chain was captured by sequencing in a study of T cells after posttransplantation cyclophosphamide (dated by TCRdb to about 2016). For context, the study as a whole: Using TRB sequencing, the study followed how the T cell repertoire reconstituted after myeloablative bone marrow transplantation in which posttransplantation cyclophosphamide served as GVHD prophylaxis. Samples from approximately 37 PTCy-treated patients, along with samples from roughly 15 of their related bone marrow donors, underwent antigen receptor sequencing. Public TRB sequences were searched against a database of over 3,000 sequences associated with responses to pathogens, tumor antigens, self-antigens and alloantigens. TRA and TRB clonality were tightly correlated in several samples, so subsequent TCR analyses focused on TRB only. Blood from all 35 or so PTCy patients who had 1-year posttransplant specimens underwent TRB sequencing. TRB sequencing was also done on up to about 3 additional blood samples from 2 to 5.2 years after transplant in 3 patients, and on pretransplant blood from a handful of patients. The investigation overall reported the following: The TRB repertoires of T cells infiltrating skin or GI tract showed only limited overlap with the TRB repertoires of T cells in blood. Across roughly 49 patients, TRB clonality was highly associated with recipient CMV seropositivity and CMV reactivation, and PTCy diversity was similar to diversity in CNI/methotrexate controls. At 1-2 months, donor-recipient similarity was low but rose over the first year, and the later blood repertoires were often dominated by donor CD8+ memory clones.

On the day of marrow donation, related bone marrow donors gave peripheral blood samples. Peripheral blood and bone marrow mononuclear cells were isolated by Ficoll-Hypaque density centrifugation and were cryopreserved. In regard to this clone: The clone's antigen remains unknown. Per-base quality was not reported, and no clone a single base away is much larger than it.

Between the V and J ends, shortened by 5 bases and 0 bases respectively, the junction contains 17 bases. Looking up the germline V gene yields CDR1 SGHAT and CDR2 FQNNGV. The CDR3 starts with the cysteine, ends with the phenylalanine, and has 16 residues. The sequence is cut down to CDR3 DNA, 48 bases in frame from base 1. Genomic DNA was used for TRB sequencing, which was performed with the immunoSEQ assay at survey resolution or with the hsTCRB kit. In the authors' own workflow: The immunoSEQ software handled the initial read processing, while the LymphoSeq R package was used for the repertoire analyses. Clonality was computed as 1 minus normalized Shannon entropy; Gini coefficient was also calculated for each TRB dataset. Phenotypes of unsorted samples were inferred by mapping TRB sequences from sorted subsets of the recipient or donor onto the same recipient's unsorted samples. The clones in this table, taken by TCRdb from immuneACCESS, are in-frame only. Not every clone is retained; where verified, under half of the shortfall comes from an unresolved V gene, and the cause of the rest is unknown. The V and J calls and clone size are taken from that table; D and trimming were inferred from the DNA. In all, the sample holds under 75,000 clones, and 93% of those were seen once. The ten largest clones represent 2.5% to 3% of the sample.

Material for sequencing was PBMCs. The V gene is TRBV11-2 and the J gene is TRBJ2-7; the D gene cannot be named for sure. The TCR sequence derives from a woman aged 25 to 39 in good health and a related stem cell transplant donor. The nucleotides read TGTGCCAGCAGCGTCACCGGGCCCCCGCGCTCCTACGAGCAGTACTTC. This is translated as CASSVTGPPRSYEQYF.